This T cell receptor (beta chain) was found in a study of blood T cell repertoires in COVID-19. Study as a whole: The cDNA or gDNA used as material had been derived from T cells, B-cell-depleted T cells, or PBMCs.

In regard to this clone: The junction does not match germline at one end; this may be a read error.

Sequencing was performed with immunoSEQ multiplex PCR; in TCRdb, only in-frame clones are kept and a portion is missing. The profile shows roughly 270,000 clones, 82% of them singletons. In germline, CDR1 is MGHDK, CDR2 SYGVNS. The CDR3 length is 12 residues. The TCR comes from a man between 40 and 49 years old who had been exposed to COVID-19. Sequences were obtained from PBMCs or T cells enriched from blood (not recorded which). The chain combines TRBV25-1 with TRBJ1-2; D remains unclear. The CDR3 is CASSSLRSGFNF. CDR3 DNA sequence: TGTGCCAGCAGTTCCCTTAGGTCCGGGTTCAACTTC.